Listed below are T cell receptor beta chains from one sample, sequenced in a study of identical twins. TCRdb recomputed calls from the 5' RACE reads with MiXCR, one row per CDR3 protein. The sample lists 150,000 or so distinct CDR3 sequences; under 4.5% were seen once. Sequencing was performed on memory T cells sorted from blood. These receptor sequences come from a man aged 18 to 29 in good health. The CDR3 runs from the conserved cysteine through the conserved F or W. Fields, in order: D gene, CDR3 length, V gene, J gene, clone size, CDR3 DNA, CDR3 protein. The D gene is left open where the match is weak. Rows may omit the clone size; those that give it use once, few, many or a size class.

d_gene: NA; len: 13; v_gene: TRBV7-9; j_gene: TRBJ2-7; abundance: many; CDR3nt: TGTGCCAGCAGCCCTATGACGTGGGACGAGCAGTACTTC; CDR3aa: CASSPMTWDEQYF
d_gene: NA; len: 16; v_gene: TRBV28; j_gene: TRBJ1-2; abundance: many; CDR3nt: TGTGCCAGCAGTCCACTAACTCGACCCGGGAGCTATGGCTACACCTTC; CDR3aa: CASSPLTRPGSYGYTF
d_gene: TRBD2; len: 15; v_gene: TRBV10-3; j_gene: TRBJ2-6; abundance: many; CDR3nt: TGTGCCATCAGTCGGACTAGCGATGGGGCCAACGTCCTGACTTTC; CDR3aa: CAISRTSDGANVLTF
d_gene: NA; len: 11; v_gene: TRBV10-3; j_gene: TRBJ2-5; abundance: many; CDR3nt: TGTGCCATCAGTGACGGAGAGACCCAGTACTTC; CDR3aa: CAISDGETQYF
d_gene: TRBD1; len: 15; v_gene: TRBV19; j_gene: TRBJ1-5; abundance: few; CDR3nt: TGTGCCAGTAGTTATGGGACAGGGGGCGGTCAGCCCCAGCATTTT; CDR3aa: CASSYGTGGGQPQHF
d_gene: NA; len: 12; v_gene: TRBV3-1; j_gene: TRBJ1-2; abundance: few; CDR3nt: TGTGCCAGCAGCCATCGGGGAGGAGGCTACACCTTC; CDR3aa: CASSHRGGGYTF
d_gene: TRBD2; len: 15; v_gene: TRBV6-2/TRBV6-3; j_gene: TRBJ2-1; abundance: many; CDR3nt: TGTGCCAGCAGATTTAGCGGGGCCAACCTCAATGAGCAGTTCTTC; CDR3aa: CASRFSGANLNEQFF
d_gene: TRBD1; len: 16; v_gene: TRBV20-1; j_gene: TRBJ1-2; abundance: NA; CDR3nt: TGCAGTGCTAGAATACAAGGACAGGGAGCCTATTATGGCTACACCTTC; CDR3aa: CSARIQGQGAYYGYTF
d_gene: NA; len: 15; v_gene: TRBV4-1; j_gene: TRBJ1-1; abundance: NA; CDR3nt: TGCGCCAGCAGCCAAGTTGGCAGTTTTAACACTGAAGCTTTCTTT; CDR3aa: CASSQVGSFNTEAFF
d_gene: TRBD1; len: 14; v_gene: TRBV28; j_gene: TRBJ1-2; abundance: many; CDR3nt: TGTGCCAGCAGTTACGGACAGGGGGCGAATGGCTACACCTTC; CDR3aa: CASSYGQGANGYTF
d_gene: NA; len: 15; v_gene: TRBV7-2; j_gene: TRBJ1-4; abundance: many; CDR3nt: TGTGCCAGCAGCCCTACGACAGGAACCAATGAAAAACTGTTTTTT; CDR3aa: CASSPTTGTNEKLFF
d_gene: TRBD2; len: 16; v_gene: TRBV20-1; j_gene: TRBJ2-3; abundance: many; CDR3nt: TGCAGTGCTAGAACGGGAGGATCATCTCTTGGAGATACGCAGTATTTT; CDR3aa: CSARTGGSSLGDTQYF
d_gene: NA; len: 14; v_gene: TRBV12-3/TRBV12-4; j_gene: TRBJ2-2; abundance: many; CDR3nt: TGTGCCAGCAGTTGGGGCGGAAACACCGGGGAGCTGTTTTTT; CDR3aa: CASSWGGNTGELFF
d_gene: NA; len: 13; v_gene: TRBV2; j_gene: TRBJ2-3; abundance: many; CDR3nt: TGTGCCACCCGAAAACAGGGTCCAGATACGCAGTATTTT; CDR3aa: CATRKQGPDTQYF
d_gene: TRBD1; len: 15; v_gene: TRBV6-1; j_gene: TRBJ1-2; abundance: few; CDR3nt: TGTGCCAGCAGACCTCCCGGACAGGGAGGCAGGGGCTACACCTTC; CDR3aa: CASRPPGQGGRGYTF
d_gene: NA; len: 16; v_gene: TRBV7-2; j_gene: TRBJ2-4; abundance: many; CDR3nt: TGTGCCAGCAGCTTTCGATTGGGGGTAGCCAAAAACATTCAGTACTTC; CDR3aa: CASSFRLGVAKNIQYF
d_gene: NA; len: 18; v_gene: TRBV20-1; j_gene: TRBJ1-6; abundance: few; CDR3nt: TGCAGTGCTAGTCAAGGGGGGAGATGGGGCAGGCATAATTCACCCCTCCACTTT; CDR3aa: CSASQGGRWGRHNSPLHF
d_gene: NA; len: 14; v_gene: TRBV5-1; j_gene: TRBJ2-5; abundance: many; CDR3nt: TGCGCCAGCAGCTTGGGAGTAGCTGGGGAGACCCAGTACTTC; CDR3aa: CASSLGVAGETQYF
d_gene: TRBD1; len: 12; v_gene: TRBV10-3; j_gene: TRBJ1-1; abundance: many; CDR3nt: TGTGCCACCGGGACAGCGAACACTGAAGCTTTCTTT; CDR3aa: CATGTANTEAFF
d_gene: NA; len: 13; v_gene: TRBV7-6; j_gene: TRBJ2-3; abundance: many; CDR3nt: TGTGCCAGCAGCTTCGAGTACACAGATACGCAGTATTTT; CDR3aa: CASSFEYTDTQYF
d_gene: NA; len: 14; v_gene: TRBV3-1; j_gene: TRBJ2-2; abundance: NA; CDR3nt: TGTGCCAGCCACTTTGCGGATAACACCGGGGAGCTGTTTTTT; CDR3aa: CASHFADNTGELFF
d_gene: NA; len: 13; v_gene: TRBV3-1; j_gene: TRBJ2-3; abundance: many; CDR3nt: TGTGCCAGCAGCCAACAGAGGGGCGGTACGCAGTATTTT; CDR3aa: CASSQQRGGTQYF
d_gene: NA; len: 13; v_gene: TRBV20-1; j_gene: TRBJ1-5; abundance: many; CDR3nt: TGCAGTGCTAGTGCGGTTAGCAATCAGCCCCAGCATTTT; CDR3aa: CSASAVSNQPQHF
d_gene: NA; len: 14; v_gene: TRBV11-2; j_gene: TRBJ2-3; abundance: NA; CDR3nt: TGTGCCAGCAGCTTACAACCTTGGGCAGATACGCAGTATTTT; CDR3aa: CASSLQPWADTQYF
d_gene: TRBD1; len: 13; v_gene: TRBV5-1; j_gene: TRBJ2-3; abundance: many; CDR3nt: TGCGCCAGCAGTGGACAGGGAAGAGATACGCAGTATTTT; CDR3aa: CASSGQGRDTQYF
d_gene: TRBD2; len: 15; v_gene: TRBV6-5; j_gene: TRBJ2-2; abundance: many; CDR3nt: TGTGCCAGCAGTTTTAGCGGGGCTAACACCGGGGAGCTGTTTTTT; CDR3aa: CASSFSGANTGELFF
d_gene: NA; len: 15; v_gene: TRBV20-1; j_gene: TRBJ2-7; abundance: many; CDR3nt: TGCAGTGCTAGAGAGGACCGGGACTCAACGCGGGGGCAGTACTTC; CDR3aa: CSAREDRDSTRGQYF
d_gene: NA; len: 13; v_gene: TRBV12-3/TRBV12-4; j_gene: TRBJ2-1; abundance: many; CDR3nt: TGTGCCAGCAGTCCGCCAGGGGTATATGAGCAGTTCTTC; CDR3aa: CASSPPGVYEQFF
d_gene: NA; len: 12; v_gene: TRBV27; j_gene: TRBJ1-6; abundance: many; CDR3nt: TGTGCCAGCAGTTTATCGGATTCACCCCTCCACTTT; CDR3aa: CASSLSDSPLHF
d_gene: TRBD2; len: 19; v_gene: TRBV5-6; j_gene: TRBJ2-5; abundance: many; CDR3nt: TGTGCCAGCAGCCCCTTCGGGACTAGCGGCCCAGCAGCCAAGAAGACCCAGTACTTC; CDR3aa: CASSPFGTSGPAAKKTQYF
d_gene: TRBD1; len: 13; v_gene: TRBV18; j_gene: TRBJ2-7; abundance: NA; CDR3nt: TGTGCCAGCTCACAGGGGGCGCTTAACGAGCAGTACTTC; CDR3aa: CASSQGALNEQYF
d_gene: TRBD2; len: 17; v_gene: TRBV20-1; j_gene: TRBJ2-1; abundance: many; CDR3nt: TGCAGTGCTAGAGGACCCCCCGGACTAGCGGACTACAATGAGCAGTTCTTC; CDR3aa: CSARGPPGLADYNEQFF
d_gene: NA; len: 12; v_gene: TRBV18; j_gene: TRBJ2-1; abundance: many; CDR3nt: TGTGCCAGCTCACCTAACGGCAATGAGCAGTTCTTC; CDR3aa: CASSPNGNEQFF
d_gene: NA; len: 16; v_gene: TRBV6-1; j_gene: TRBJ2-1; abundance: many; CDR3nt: TGTGCCAGCAGAGAACCTACTTCACCACCTTACAATGAGCAGTTCTTC; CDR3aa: CASREPTSPPYNEQFF
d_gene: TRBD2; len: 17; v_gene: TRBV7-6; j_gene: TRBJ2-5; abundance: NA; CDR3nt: TGTGCCAGCAGCTTAGCGAGGACTAGCGGGAGGGTAGAGACCCAGTACTTC; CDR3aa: CASSLARTSGRVETQYF
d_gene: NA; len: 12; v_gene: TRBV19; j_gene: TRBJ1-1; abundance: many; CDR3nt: TGTGCCAGTAAAGGTGTGAGAACTGAAGCTTTCTTT; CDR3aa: CASKGVRTEAFF
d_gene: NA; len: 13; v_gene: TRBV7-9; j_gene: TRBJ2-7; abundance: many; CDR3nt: TGTGCCAGCAGCTTACACTCGGGCTACGAGCAGTACTTC; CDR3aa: CASSLHSGYEQYF
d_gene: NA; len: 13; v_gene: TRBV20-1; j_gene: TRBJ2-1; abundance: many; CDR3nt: TGCAGTTACCGGGACTCCAACTACAATGAGCAGTTCTTC; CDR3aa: CSYRDSNYNEQFF
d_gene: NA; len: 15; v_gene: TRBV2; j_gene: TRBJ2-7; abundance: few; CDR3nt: TGTGCCAGCAGTCCTCGGACACTTCCTTCCTACGAGCAGTACTTC; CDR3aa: CASSPRTLPSYEQYF
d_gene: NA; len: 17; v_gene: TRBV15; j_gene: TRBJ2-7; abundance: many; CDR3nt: TGTGCCACCAGCACGTCTGGGTGGTGGGTAAGCTCCTACGAGCAGTACTTC; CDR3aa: CATSTSGWWVSSYEQYF
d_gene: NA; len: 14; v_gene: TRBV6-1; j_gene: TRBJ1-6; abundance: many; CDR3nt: TGTGCCAGCTTATGGTCCAGGGTCGACTCACCCCTCCACTTT; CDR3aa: CASLWSRVDSPLHF
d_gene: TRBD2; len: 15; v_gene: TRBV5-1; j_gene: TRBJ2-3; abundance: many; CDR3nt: TGCGCCAGCTACCAGCGGGGAGGGAGCACAGATACGCAGTATTTT; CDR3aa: CASYQRGGSTDTQYF
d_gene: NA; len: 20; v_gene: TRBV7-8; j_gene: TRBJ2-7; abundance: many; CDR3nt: TGTGCCAGCAGCTTAGGAGTTTCAGGGGCTCAACTAGTCCGAGCCTACGAGCAGTACTTC; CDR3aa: CASSLGVSGAQLVRAYEQYF
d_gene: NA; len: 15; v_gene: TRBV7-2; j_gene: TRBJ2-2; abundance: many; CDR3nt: TGTGCCAGCAGCTTCGGCGGGACGAACACCGGGGAGCTGTTTTTT; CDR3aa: CASSFGGTNTGELFF
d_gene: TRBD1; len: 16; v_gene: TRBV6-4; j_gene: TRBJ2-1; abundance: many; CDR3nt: TGTGCCAGCAGAAAAGAAGGGACAGGGGGCTACAATGAGCAGTTCTTC; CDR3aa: CASRKEGTGGYNEQFF
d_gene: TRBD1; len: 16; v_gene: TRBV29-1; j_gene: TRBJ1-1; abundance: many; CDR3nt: TGCAGCGTTGAAGGAGGGACAGGGGGCGGGAACACTGAAGCTTTCTTT; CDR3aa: CSVEGGTGGGNTEAFF
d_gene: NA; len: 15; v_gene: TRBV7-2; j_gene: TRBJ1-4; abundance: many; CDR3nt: TGTGCCAGCAGCTTAGTTGTCCGGTCTGGAGAAAAACTGTTTTTT; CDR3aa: CASSLVVRSGEKLFF
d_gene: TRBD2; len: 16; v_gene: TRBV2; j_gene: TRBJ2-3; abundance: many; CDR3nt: TGTGCCAGCAGCCTCCGGGCTAGCGGGAGAACAGATACGCAGTATTTT; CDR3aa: CASSLRASGRTDTQYF
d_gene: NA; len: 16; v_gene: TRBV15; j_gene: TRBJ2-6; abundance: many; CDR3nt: TGTGCCACCAGCAGAGGGGGAGTCTCTGGGGCCAACGTCCTGACTTTC; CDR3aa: CATSRGGVSGANVLTF
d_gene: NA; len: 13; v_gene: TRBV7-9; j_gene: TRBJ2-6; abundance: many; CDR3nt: TGTGCCAGCAGCTTAGTGAGTCTTAGCGTCCTGACTTTC; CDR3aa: CASSLVSLSVLTF
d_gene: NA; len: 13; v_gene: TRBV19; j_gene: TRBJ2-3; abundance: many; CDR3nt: TGTGCCAGTACAGATTCTAGCACAGATACGCAGTATTTT; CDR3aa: CASTDSSTDTQYF
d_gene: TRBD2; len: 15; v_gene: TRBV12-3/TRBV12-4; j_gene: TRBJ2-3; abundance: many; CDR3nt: TGTGCCAGCATCCCGACTAGCGGGAGGGCAGATACGCAGTATTTT; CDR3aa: CASIPTSGRADTQYF
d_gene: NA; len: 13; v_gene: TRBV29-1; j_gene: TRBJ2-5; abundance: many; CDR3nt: TGCAGCGTTGAATCGGCAGGAGGGGAGACCCAGTACTTC; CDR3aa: CSVESAGGETQYF
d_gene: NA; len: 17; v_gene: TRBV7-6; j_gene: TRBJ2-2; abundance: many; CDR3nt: TGTGCCAGCAGCTTTAGGAGGGGGCGCTCCCTGACCGGGGAGCTGTTTTTT; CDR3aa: CASSFRRGRSLTGELFF